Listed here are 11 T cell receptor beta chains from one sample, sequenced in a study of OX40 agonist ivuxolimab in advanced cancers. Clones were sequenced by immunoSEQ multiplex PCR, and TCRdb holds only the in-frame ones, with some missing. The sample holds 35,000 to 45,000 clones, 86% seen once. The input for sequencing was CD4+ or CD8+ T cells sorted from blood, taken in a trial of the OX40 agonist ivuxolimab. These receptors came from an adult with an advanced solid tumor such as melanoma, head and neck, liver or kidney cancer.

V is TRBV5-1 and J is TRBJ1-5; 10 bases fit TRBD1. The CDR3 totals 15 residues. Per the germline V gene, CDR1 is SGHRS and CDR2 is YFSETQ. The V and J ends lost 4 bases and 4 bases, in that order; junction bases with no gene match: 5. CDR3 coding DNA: TGCGCCAGCAGCCAGGGGACAGGGGTTAATCAGCCCCAGCATTTT. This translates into CASSQGTGVNQPQHF.

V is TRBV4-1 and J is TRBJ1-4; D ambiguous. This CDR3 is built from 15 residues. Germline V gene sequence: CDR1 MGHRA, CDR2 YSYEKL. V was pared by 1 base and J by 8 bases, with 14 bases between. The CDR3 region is CASSQGFPREEKLFF. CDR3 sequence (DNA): TGCGCCAGCAGCCAAGGCTTCCCCCGGGAAGAAAAACTGTTTTTT.

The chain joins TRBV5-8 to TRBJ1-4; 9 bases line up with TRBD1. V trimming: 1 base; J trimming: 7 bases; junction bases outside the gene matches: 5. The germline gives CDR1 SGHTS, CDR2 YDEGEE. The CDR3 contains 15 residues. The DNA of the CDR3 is TGTGCCAGCAGCTTGCGGGGGACAGGGTTTGAAAAACTGTTTTTT. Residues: CASSLRGTGFEKLFF. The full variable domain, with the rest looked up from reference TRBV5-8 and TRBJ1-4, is EAGVTQSPTHLIKTRGQQATLRCSPISGHTSVYWYQQALGLGLQFLLWYDEGEERNRGNFPPRFSGRQFPNYSSELNVNALELEDSALYLCASSLRGTGFEKLFFGSGTQLSVL.

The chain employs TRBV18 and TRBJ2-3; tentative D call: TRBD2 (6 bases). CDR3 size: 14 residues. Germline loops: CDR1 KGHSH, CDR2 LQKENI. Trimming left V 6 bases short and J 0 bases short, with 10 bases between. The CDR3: CASSGLLSTDTQYF. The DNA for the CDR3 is TGTGCCAGCTCGGGACTTCTTAGCACAGATACGCAGTATTTT.

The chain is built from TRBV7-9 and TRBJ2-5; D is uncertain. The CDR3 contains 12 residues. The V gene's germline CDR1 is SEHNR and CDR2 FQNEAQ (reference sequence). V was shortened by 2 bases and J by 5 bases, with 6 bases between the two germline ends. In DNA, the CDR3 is TGTGCCAGCAGCTTAATTGGGGAGACCCAGTACTTC. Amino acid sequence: CASSLIGETQYF. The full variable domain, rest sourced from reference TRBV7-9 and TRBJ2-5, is DTGVSQNPRHKITKRGQNVTFRCDPISEHNRLYWYRQTLGQGPEFLTYFQNEAQLEKSRLLSDRFSAERPKGSFSTLEIQRTEQGDSAMYLCASSLIGETQYFGPGTRLLVL.

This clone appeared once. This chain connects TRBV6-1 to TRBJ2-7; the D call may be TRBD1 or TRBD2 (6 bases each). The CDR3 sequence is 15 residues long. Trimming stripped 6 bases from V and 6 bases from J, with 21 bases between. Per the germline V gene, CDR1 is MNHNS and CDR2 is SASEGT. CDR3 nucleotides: TGTGCCAGCAGCCGGGAGCCGGCCGGAGGGGGCGAGCAGTACTTC. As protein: CASSREPAGGGEQYF.

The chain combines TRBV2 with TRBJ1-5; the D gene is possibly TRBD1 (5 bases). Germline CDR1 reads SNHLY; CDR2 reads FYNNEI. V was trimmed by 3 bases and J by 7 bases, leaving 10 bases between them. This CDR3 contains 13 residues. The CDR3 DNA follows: TGTGCCAGCAGTGAGTCAGGGTGGCAGCCCCAGCATTTT. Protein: CASSESGWQPQHF.

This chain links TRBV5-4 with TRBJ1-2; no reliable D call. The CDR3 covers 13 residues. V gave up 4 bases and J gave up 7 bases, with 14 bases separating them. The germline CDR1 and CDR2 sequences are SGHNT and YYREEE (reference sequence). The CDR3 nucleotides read TGTGCCAGCAGCCAGGACTATGTTTTTGGCTACACCTTC. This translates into CASSQDYVFGYTF.

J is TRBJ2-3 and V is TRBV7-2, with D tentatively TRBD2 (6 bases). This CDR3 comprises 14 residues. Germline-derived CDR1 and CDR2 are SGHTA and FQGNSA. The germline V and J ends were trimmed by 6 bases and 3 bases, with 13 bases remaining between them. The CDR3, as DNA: TGTGCCAGCAGACGCCCTAGCGCGACAGATACGCAGTATTTT. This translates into CASRRPSATDTQYF.

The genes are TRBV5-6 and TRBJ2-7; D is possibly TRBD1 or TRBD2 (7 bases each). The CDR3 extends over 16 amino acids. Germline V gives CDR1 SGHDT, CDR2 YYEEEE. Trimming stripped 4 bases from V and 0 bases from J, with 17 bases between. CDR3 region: CASSRGGGLSSYEQYF. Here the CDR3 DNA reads TGTGCCAGCAGCCGGGGAGGGGGCCTTAGCTCCTACGAGCAGTACTTC.

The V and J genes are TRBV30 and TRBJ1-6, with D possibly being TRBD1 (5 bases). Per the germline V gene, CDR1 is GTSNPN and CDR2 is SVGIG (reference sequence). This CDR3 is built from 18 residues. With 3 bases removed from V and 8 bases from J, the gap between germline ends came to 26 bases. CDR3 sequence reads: CAWRRGTGIFGGDSPLHF. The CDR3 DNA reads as TGTGCCTGGAGGCGGGGGACCGGGATCTTTGGGGGTGATTCACCCCTCCACTTT.